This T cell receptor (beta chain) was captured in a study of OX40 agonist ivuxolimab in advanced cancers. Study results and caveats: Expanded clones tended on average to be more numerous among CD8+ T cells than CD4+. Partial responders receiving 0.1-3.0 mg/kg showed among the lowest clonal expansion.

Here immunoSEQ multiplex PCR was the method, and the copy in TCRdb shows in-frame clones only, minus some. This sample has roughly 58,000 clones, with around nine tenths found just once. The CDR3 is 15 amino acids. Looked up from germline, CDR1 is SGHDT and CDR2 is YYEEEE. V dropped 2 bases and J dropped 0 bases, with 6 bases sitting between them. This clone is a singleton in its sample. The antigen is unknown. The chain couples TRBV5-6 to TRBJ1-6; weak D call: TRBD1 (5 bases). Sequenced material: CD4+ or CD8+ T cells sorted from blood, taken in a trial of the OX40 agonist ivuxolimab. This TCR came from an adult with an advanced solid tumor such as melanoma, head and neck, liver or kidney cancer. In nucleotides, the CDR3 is TGTGCCAGCAGCTTTGGGGGCTCCTATAATTCACCCCTCCACTTT. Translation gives CASSFGGSYNSPLHF.